This T cell receptor (beta chain) was observed in a study of T cell responses to AZD1222 COVID-19 vaccine. Broader study findings: Targets within unmutated variant regions were reportedly found for nearly half of spike-specific TCRs. The study sampled repertoires only after the peak T cell response.

As to this clone: Its antigen is undetermined.

The protocol was immunoSEQ multiplex PCR, while the TCRdb copy is restricted to in-frame clones and leaves out a portion. The table lists 100,000 to 150,000 clones, around 87% of them singletons. Germline values: CDR1 SGHVS, CDR2 FQNEAQ. The CDR3 extends over 15 amino acids. The V end lost 3 bases, the J end lost 8 bases, and 17 bases lay between the germline ends. The genes are TRBV7-8 and TRBJ1-3; possible D gene TRBD1, 5 bases. This receptor was identified in an adult in good health. Sample: peripheral blood, taken on day 0 of AZD1222 vaccination. CDR3 bases: TGTGCCAGCAGCTTTATGGGCTCGGGGGTGGACACCATATATTTT. Protein sequence: CASSFMGSGVDTIYF.